The 18 T cell receptor beta chains below all came from one sample that was sequenced in a study of shared T cell receptors in the human thymus. Generated by immunoSEQ multiplex PCR, the TCRdb table keeps only in-frame clones and is missing some. The table has under 450,000 clones, 95% seen once. The sample was thymocytes. These receptors originate from a human donor.

This clone occurred once. V is TRBV5-1 and J is TRBJ2-5; 7 nucleotides line up with TRBD2. Germline CDR1 reads SGHRS; CDR2 reads YFSETQ. The CDR3 consists of 16 residues. V lost 0 bases and J lost 4; bases outside the gene matches: 9. In nucleotides, the CDR3 is TGCGCCAGCAGCTTGGCCTCGCGGGAGAGGGGAGAGACCCAGTACTTC. It encodes CASSLASRERGETQYF. Looking up the rest from reference TRBV5-1 and TRBJ2-5 gives the full variable domain: KAGVTQTPRYLIKTRGQQVTLSCSPISGHRSVSWYQQTPGQGLQFLFEYFSETQRNKGNFPGRFSGRQFSNSRSEMNVSTLELGDSALYLCASSLASRERGETQYFGPGTRLLVL.

The chain employs TRBV19 and TRBJ1-2; D is possibly TRBD1 (5 bases). The CDR3 spans 14 residues. The V gene's germline CDR1 is LNHDA and CDR2 SQIVND (reference sequence). V shed 9 bases and J shed 3 bases, with 17 bases lying between them. CDR3 loop: CASRRGQTDYGYTF. In nucleotides, the CDR3 is TGTGCCAGCCGAAGGGGTCAGACCGACTATGGCTACACCTTC.

The chain combines TRBV19 with TRBJ2-2; 9 positions match TRBD1. The CDR3 extends over 18 amino acids. J gave up 5 bases and V 2 bases, and 12 bases lay outside the gene matches. The germline CDR1 and CDR2 sequences are LNHDA and SQIVND (reference sequence). The CDR3 region is CASSIPSGWDRATGELFF. CDR3 nucleotides: TGTGCCAGTAGTATACCCTCAGGGTGGGACAGGGCGACCGGGGAGCTGTTTTTT.

The genes are TRBV27 and TRBJ2-7, with D perhaps TRBD2 (6 bases). The V gene lost 2 bases and the J gene lost 3 bases, with 14 bases spanning the gap. This CDR3 has 15 residues. Per the germline V gene, CDR1 is MNHEY and CDR2 is SMNVEV (reference sequence). The CDR3 nucleotides read TGTGCCAGCAGTTTAGGGGCGGGGTCCCTCTACGAGCAGTACTTC. This gives the protein CASSLGAGSLYEQYF.

This clone was seen only once. The chain has TRBV27 and TRBJ2-2; 12 bases align to TRBD2. The CDR3 runs 16 residues. Germline assignment: CDR1 MNHEY and CDR2 SMNVEV (reference sequence). The ends lost 2 bases at V and 7 bases at J; junction bases unmatched: 5. CDR3 residues: CASSLLAGGRGGELFF. The CDR3 nucleotides are TGTGCCAGCAGTTTACTAGCGGGAGGGCGGGGCGGGGAGCTGTTTTTT.

V gene TRBV28 combines with J gene TRBJ2-2; a possible D gene is TRBD2 (6 bases). CDR1 and CDR2 from the germline V gene are MDHEN and SYDVKM. There are 16 residues in the CDR3. The ends were cut back, 2 bases at V and 5 bases at J, with 15 bases in the middle. CDR3 DNA sequence: TGTGCCAGCAGTTTAGTCGGCAGGGAGGATACCGGGGAGCTGTTTTTT. Protein: CASSLVGREDTGELFF.

The rearrangement joins TRBV4-1 to TRBJ1-2; no reliable D call. CDR3 length equals 17 residues. The germline CDR1 and CDR2 sequences are MGHRA and YSYEKL. Trimming pared 0 bases from V and 4 bases from J, leaving 18 bases between. CDR3 sequence: CASSQDNPQSRGYGYTF. For the CDR3, the DNA is TGCGCCAGCAGCCAAGATAACCCACAGTCCCGGGGCTATGGCTACACCTTC.

For the CDR3, the DNA is TGTGCCAGCAGCTTTGGGACAGGGGTCTACGAGCAGTACTTC. This translates into CASSFGTGVYEQYF. This chain uses TRBV13 with TRBJ2-7, with 10 bases fitting TRBD1. V shed 3 bases, J shed 3 bases, and the junction held 2 bases outside the gene matches. Germline lookup yields CDR1 PRHDT and CDR2 FYEKMQ (reference sequence). The CDR3 consists of 14 residues.

This clone showed up just once. The chain recombines TRBV19 with TRBJ2-1; D ambiguous. With 10 bases removed from V and 0 bases from J, the gap between germline ends came to 13 bases. Germline V gene data show CDR1 as LNHDA and CDR2 as SQIVND (reference sequence). This CDR3 has 14 residues. CDR3 residues: CATQPVGSYNEQFF. The DNA for the CDR3 is TGTGCCACCCAACCTGTGGGCTCCTACAATGAGCAGTTCTTC.

This chain's CDR3 is CASSPERELAKNIQYF. The CDR3 nucleotides read TGTGCCAGCAGTCCCGAGCGGGAGCTAGCCAAAAACATTCAGTACTTC. The V gene is TRBV27, the J gene TRBJ2-4; 8 bases align to TRBD2. The CDR3 consists of 16 residues. CDR1 and CDR2 (germline): MNHEY, SMNVEV (reference sequence). Unmatched junction bases numbered 6, after V lost 5 bases and J lost 0 bases.

This sequence joins TRBV28 and TRBJ2-1, with 9 bases that match TRBD2. V lost 8 bases to trimming and J lost 7 bases; unmatched junction nucleotides: 15. The CDR3 spans 16 residues. Germline V CDR1 and CDR2: MDHEN, SYDVKM. The CDR3 region is CASRNVASGKNNEQFF. As DNA, the CDR3 is TGTGCCAGCCGAAATGTAGCTAGCGGGAAAAATAATGAGCAGTTCTTC.

The chain uses TRBV28 and TRBJ2-7, with 8 bases matching TRBD2. There are 16 residues in the CDR3. Germline-derived CDR1 and CDR2 are MDHEN and SYDVKM. After removal of 1 base from V and 2 bases from J, the junction contained 7 bases not matched to a gene. The CDR3 nucleotides are TGTGCCAGCAGTTTATTTCCCCTAGCGGGCCCCTACGAGCAGTACTTC. This codes for CASSLFPLAGPYEQYF.

This chain links TRBV18 with TRBJ1-1; D call uncertain. Germline values: CDR1 KGHSH, CDR2 LQKENI. The CDR3 extends over 12 amino acids. Trimming left V 2 bases short and J 6 bases short, with 7 bases between. CDR3 nucleotide sequence: TGTGCCAGCTCACCAAAACCCCCTGAAGCTTTCTTT. Translation gives CASSPKPPEAFF.

The rearrangement uses TRBV11-2 and TRBJ1-2, with D hard to call. Per germline, CDR1 SGHAT and CDR2 FQNNGV. V gave up 1 base and J gave up 0 bases, with 12 bases separating them. CDR3 length: 16 amino acids. The CDR3 loop is CASSLGPGQSNYGYTF. CDR3 nucleotide sequence: TGTGCCAGCAGCTTAGGTCCCGGCCAGTCTAACTATGGCTACACCTTC. Full variable domain (missing parts from reference TRBV11-2 and TRBJ1-2): EAGVAQSPRYKIIEKRQSVAFWCNPISGHATLYWYQQILGQGPKLLIQFQNNGVVDDSQLPKDRFSAERLKGVDSTLKIQPAKLEDSAVYLCASSLGPGQSNYGYTFGSGTRLTVV.

This sequence joins TRBV9 and TRBJ1-1; 8 bases align to TRBD1. CDR1 is SGDLS, CDR2 YYNGEE, per germline. This CDR3 contains 15 residues. V dropped 2 bases and J dropped 2; count of bases not matched to a gene: 5. The CDR3, as DNA: TGTGCCAGCAGCGTCGACAGGGGCGCTAACACTGAAGCTTTCTTT. Its protein is CASSVDRGANTEAFF.

This clone appeared a single time. This chain connects TRBV7-9 to TRBJ1-3; no definite D call. The CDR3 spans 15 residues. CDR1 and CDR2 (germline): SEHNR, FQNEAQ (reference sequence). Trimming cost V 1 base and J 2 bases, with 9 bases left between them. The CDR3 DNA is TGTGCCAGCAGCTTAGTTCTTGACACTGGAAACACCATATATTTT. It yields the protein CASSLVLDTGNTIYF.

The CDR3 DNA reads TGTGCCAGCACCCTGGGACAGAATTACAATGAGCAGTTCTTC. This encodes CASTLGQNYNEQFF. The chain carries TRBV5-5 and TRBJ2-1, with 7 nucleotides matching TRBD1. CDR1 and CDR2 from the germline V gene are SGHKS and YYEKEE (reference sequence). The V and J ends lost 6 bases and 4 bases, in that order; junction bases with no gene match: 7. The CDR3 extends over 14 amino acids.

CDR3 sequence reads: CASSTGAPSGNTIYF. As DNA, the CDR3 is TGTGCCAGTAGTACGGGGGCTCCCTCTGGAAACACCATATATTTT. The V call is TRBV19, the J call TRBJ1-3, with D maybe TRBD1 (6 bases). V was shortened by 4 bases and J by 0 bases, with 10 bases between the two germline ends. The CDR3 is 15 residues long. Germline V gene lookup returns CDR1 LNHDA and CDR2 SQIVND (reference sequence).